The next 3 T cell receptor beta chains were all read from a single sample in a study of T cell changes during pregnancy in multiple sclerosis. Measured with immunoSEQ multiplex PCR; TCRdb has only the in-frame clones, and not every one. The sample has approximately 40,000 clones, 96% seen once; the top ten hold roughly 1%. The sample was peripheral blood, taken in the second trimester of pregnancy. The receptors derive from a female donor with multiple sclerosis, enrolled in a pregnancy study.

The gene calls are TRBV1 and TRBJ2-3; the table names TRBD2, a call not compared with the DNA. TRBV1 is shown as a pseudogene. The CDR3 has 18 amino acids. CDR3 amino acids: CTSSPRDSFIGEADTQYF. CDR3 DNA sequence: TGCACCAGCAGCCCCCGGGACTCTTTTATCGGTGAAGCAGATACGCAGTATTTT.

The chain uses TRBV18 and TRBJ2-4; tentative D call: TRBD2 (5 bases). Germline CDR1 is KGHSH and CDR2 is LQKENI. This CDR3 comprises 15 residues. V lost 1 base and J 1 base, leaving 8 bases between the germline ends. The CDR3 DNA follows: TGTGCCAGCTCACCACTGGGAGAGGCCAAAAACATTCAGTACTTC. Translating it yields CASSPLGEAKNIQYF.

In DNA, the CDR3 is TGTGCCAGCAGCACCGGGACAGGGGTTGGCTACACCTTC. Translating it yields CASSTGTGVGYTF. The genes are TRBV7-2 and TRBJ1-2; 10 bases map to TRBD1. The ends lost 5 bases at V and 7 bases at J; junction bases unmatched: 4. The CDR3 runs to 13 residues. Germline values: CDR1 SGHTA, CDR2 FQGNSA. Full variable domain (remainder filled in from reference TRBV7-2 and TRBJ1-2): GAGVSQSPSNKVTEKGKDVELRCDPISGHTALYWYRQSLGQGLEFLIYFQGNSAPDKSGLPSDRFSAERTGGSVSTLTIQRTQQEDSAVYLCASSTGTGVGYTFGSGTRLTVV.